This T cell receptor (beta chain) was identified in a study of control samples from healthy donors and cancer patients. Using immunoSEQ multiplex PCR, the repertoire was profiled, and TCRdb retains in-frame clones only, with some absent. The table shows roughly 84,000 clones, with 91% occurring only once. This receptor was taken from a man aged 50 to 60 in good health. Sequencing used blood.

The CDR3 spells CASRGAANYGYTF. As DNA, the CDR3 is TGCGCCAGCAGGGGCGCGGCTAACTATGGCTACACCTTC. The rearrangement uses TRBV4-3 and TRBJ1-2; D is ambiguous. The CDR3 runs to 13 residues. The V gene's germline CDR1 is LGHNA and CDR2 YSLEER. V shed 6 bases and J shed 0 bases, with 8 bases lying between them.